The text below deals with one T cell receptor beta chain. This CDR3 is built from 13 residues. Germline lookup yields CDR1 SNHLY and CDR2 FYNNEI. V was cut by 5 bases and J by 7 bases, with 14 bases left in between. This sample is drawn from a study of blood T cell repertoires in COVID-19. Study information: COVID-19 samples collected from the United States, Italy and Spain covered acute and convalescent phases. T cells, B-cell-depleted T cells, or PBMCs supplied cDNA or gDNA.

Libraries were prepared by immunoSEQ multiplex PCR; TCRdb keeps only in-frame clonotypes and omits some of them. The sample records some 190,000 clones, roughly 87% being singletons. This receptor was identified in a woman aged 60-75 years with COVID-19, enrolled during active disease. The chain combines TRBV2 with TRBJ1-2; weak D call: TRBD1 (5 bases). The sequenced material came from peripheral blood. CDR3 sequence: CASSRQPQVGYTF. DNA for the CDR3: TGTGCCAGCAGTCGACAGCCACAGGTTGGCTACACCTTC.